The 29 T cell receptor beta chains presented below share a single source sample, sequenced in a study of cytomegalovirus exposure and HLA in healthy donors. The PCR had 60 Vbeta and 13 Jbeta primers. Sequencing used immunoSEQ multiplex PCR; TCRdb keeps in-frame clones, though not all of them. Altogether about 130,000 clones are present, about four fifths being singletons, with the ten largest covering roughly 4%. The specimen sequenced was PBMCs. The receptors originated from a woman aged 40 to 50 in good health and CMV-seronegative.

The chain employs TRBV13 and TRBJ2-1, with 8 bases identical to TRBD2. The V and J ends lost 5 bases and 5 bases, in that order; junction bases with no gene match: 11. The length of the CDR3 is 16 residues. Per the germline V gene, CDR1 is PRHDT and CDR2 is FYEKMQ (reference sequence). The CDR3 bases are TGTGCCAGCAGCCCGAGAGCCGGGGGGGCCCACAATGAGCAGTTCTTC. Protein: CASSPRAGGAHNEQFF.

The chain has TRBV6-5 and TRBJ1-3, with 9 nucleotides matching TRBD1. The J segment lost 8 bases and the V segment lost 6 bases, leaving 5 bases of the junction unmatched. The CDR3 has 13 residues. Per germline, CDR1 MNHEY and CDR2 SVGAGI. The CDR3 spells CASSRQGVDTIYF. CDR3 nucleotide sequence: TGTGCCAGCAGCCGACAGGGGGTGGACACCATATATTTT.

This chain joins TRBV27 and TRBJ1-1; D is uncertain. Deletions cut 3 bases from V and 1 base from J, with 9 bases between. CDR3 size: 14 residues. Germline CDR1 reads MNHEY; CDR2 reads SMNVEV (reference sequence). The CDR3 loop reads CASSFRVENTEAFF. The DNA of the CDR3 is TGTGCCAGCAGTTTCCGGGTGGAGAACACTGAAGCTTTCTTT.

The V and J genes are TRBV5-1 and TRBJ1-6, with a tentative D call TRBD1 (6 bases). The V end lost 4 bases, the J end lost 9 bases, and 17 bases lay between the germline ends. Germline CDR1 is SGHRS and CDR2 is YFSETQ. The CDR3 extends over 15 amino acids. This CDR3 reads CASSRESGAGSPLHF. CDR3 sequence (DNA): TGCGCCAGCAGCCGAGAGTCAGGGGCGGGTTCACCCCTCCACTTT.

This chain links TRBV28 with TRBJ2-7, with a weak D call TRBD1 (5 bases). CDR3 length: 15 amino acids. V dropped 2 bases and J dropped 3 bases, with 14 bases sitting between them. Germline CDR1 reads MDHEN; CDR2 reads SYDVKM. CDR3: CASSLGWGPFYEQYF. For the CDR3, the DNA is TGTGCCAGCAGTTTAGGGTGGGGCCCCTTCTACGAGCAGTACTTC.

J is TRBJ1-1 and V is TRBV28; tentatively, D is TRBD1 (6 bases). This CDR3 is 11 amino acids long. The V and J ends lost 3 bases and 10 bases respectively, with 9 bases between them. Germline CDR1 reads MDHEN; CDR2 reads SYDVKM. CDR3 sequence (DNA): TGTGCCAGCAGTTTCAAAGGGGGAGCTTTCTTT. Translating it yields CASSFKGGAFF.

This chain uses TRBV10-3 with TRBJ2-5; D is perhaps TRBD1 (5 bases). Per the germline V gene, CDR1 is ENHRY and CDR2 is SYGVKD. Between the trimmed V and J ends, which lost 10 bases and 5 bases, there was a span of 14 bases. The CDR3 loop spans 12 amino acids. The CDR3 DNA reads TGTGCCACCCTCCAGGGCGGCGAGACCCAGTACTTC. It codes for CATLQGGETQYF.

The chain is built from TRBV5-1 and TRBJ2-1; D possibly corresponds to TRBD2 (6 bases). Trimming cost V 4 bases and J 5 bases, with 13 bases left between them. Germline assignment: CDR1 SGHRS and CDR2 YFSETQ. The CDR3 has 14 amino acids. Here the CDR3 reads CASSAGDFNNEQFF. CDR3 in DNA: TGCGCCAGCAGCGCTGGGGACTTCAACAATGAGCAGTTCTTC. Full variable domain (remainder filled in from reference TRBV5-1 and TRBJ2-1): KAGVTQTPRYLIKTRGQQVTLSCSPISGHRSVSWYQQTPGQGLQFLFEYFSETQRNKGNFPGRFSGRQFSNSRSEMNVSTLELGDSALYLCASSAGDFNNEQFFGPGTRLTVL.

This clone appeared many times. CDR3 region: CASKAEGDTGELFF. The CDR3 bases are TGTGCCAGTAAGGCCGAGGGGGACACCGGGGAGCTGTTTTTT. The J gene is TRBJ2-2, the V gene TRBV19; perhaps TRBD1 as D (6 bases). CDR1 and CDR2 (germline): LNHDA, SQIVND (reference sequence). The CDR3 is made up of 14 amino acids. Trimming took 7 bases from V and 3 from J, leaving 12 bases between them. The full variable domain, rest sourced from reference TRBV19 and TRBJ2-2, is DGGITQSPKYLFRKEGQNVTLSCEQNLNHDAMYWYRQDPGQGLRLIYYSQIVNDFQKGDIAEGYSVSREKKESFPLTVTSAQKNPTAFYLCASKAEGDTGELFFGEGSRLTVL.

The chain's CDR3 is CASTPGGNTDTQYF. The CDR3 DNA reads as TGTGCCAGCACCCCCGGAGGGAACACAGATACGCAGTATTTT. The chain combines TRBV6-1 with TRBJ2-3; D possibly corresponds to TRBD2 (6 bases). The germline gives CDR1 MNHNS, CDR2 SASEGT. V was trimmed by 7 bases and J by 2 bases, leaving 13 bases between them. There are 14 residues in the CDR3.

Comments on this clone: No DNA is shown, since the ends of the CDR3 on it are uncertain; the CDR3 is the one TCRdb lists. V usage is TRBV28 and J usage is TRBJ2-5; TRBD1, as called in the table, went unchecked against the DNA. Germline-derived CDR1 and CDR2 are MDHEN and SYDVKM. The CDR3 has 11 residues if both end residues are counted. The chain's CDR3 is CASSILATQYF.

The gene calls are TRBV5-4 and TRBJ2-2; D may be TRBD2 (5 bases). V lost 0 bases to trimming and J lost 7 bases, with 10 bases between them. Germline V gene data show CDR1 as SGHNT and CDR2 as YYREEE (reference sequence). This CDR3 region has 14 residues. CDR3 amino acids: CASSLEGVVGELFF. The CDR3 DNA follows: TGTGCCAGCAGCTTGGAGGGAGTTGTCGGGGAGCTGTTTTTT.

The J gene is TRBJ1-1, the V gene TRBV10-3; TRBD1 is a possible D gene (6 bases). Trimming stripped 3 bases from V and 5 bases from J, with 16 bases between. Germline V gene data show CDR1 as ENHRY and CDR2 as SYGVKD. This CDR3 is 15 amino acids long. The CDR3 sequence is CAISETEGVRTEAFF. For the CDR3, the DNA is TGTGCCATCAGTGAAACTGAGGGGGTGAGGACTGAAGCTTTCTTT.

CDR3 loop: CASSGASGRVGETQYF. CDR3 DNA: TGCGCCAGCAGCGGGGCTAGCGGGAGAGTGGGAGAGACCCAGTACTTC. The chain joins TRBV5-1 to TRBJ2-5; the match to TRBD2 covers 10 bases. Germline assignment: CDR1 SGHRS and CDR2 YFSETQ. J lost 4 bases, V lost 4 bases, and 10 bases had no gene match. The CDR3 is 16 amino acids.

The genes are TRBV7-9 and TRBJ1-2, with D possibly being TRBD1 (5 bases). V was shortened by 2 bases and J by 8 bases, with 12 bases between the two germline ends. The CDR3 has 13 amino acids. Germline V CDR1 and CDR2: SEHNR, FQNEAQ (reference sequence). The CDR3 nucleotides are TGTGCCAGCAGCTTATCGGGGGGTGAGGGCTACACCTTC. This translates into CASSLSGGEGYTF.

This rearrangement joins TRBV6-5 to TRBJ1-1; 8 positions agree with TRBD1. The CDR3 sequence is 14 residues long. V dropped 5 bases and J dropped 3; count of bases not matched to a gene: 5. Germline CDR1 MNHEY, CDR2 SVGAGI. The CDR3 DNA sequence: TGTGCCAGCAGTCTGACAGGGGCGGACACTGAAGCTTTCTTT. Protein: CASSLTGADTEAFF.

This chain links TRBV6-5 with TRBJ1-4; tentatively, D is TRBD1 (6 bases). The ends were cut back, 6 bases at V and 7 bases at J, with 18 bases in the middle. CDR1 is MNHEY and CDR2 is SVGAGI in the germline V gene. This CDR3 comprises 15 residues. The CDR3, as DNA: TGTGCCAGCAGGGACGGGCGGGGGCGCGGTGAAAAACTGTTTTTT. This gives the protein CASRDGRGRGEKLFF.

V is TRBV7-9 and J is TRBJ1-3; D remains unclear. Per germline, CDR1 SEHNR and CDR2 FQNEAQ (reference sequence). The V and J ends lost 0 bases and 0 bases respectively, with 6 bases between them. CDR3 length equals 15 residues. The CDR3 loop is CASSLARISGNTIYF. DNA for the CDR3: TGTGCCAGCAGCTTAGCCAGGATCTCTGGAAACACCATATATTTT.

The genes are TRBV29-1 and TRBJ2-3; 9 positions match TRBD1. Germline loops: CDR1 SQVTM, CDR2 ANQGSEA. This CDR3 contains 15 residues. V lost 7 bases and J lost 0; bases outside the gene matches: 8. Here the CDR3 reads CSGRTGAPSTDTQYF. The CDR3 DNA is TGCAGCGGGAGGACAGGGGCACCTAGCACAGATACGCAGTATTTT.

The rearrangement joins TRBV19 to TRBJ1-1; 11 nucleotides match TRBD1. Germline V lookup: CDR1 LNHDA, CDR2 SQIVND (reference sequence). Trimming removed 1 base from V and 2 bases from J; junction bases left unmatched: 3. The CDR3 has 16 amino acids. CDR3 DNA sequence: TGTGCCAGTAGTATAGGGGGGACAGGGGGTAACACTGAAGCTTTCTTT. Protein product: CASSIGGTGGNTEAFF.

The CDR3 DNA follows: TGTGCCAGCAGTGAAGAGGCCGACAATGAGCAGTTCTTC. Protein product: CASSEEADNEQFF. This chain connects TRBV25-1 to TRBJ2-1; D gene uncertain. The CDR3 has 13 amino acids. The germline V gene has CDR1 MGHDK and CDR2 SYGVNS. The V gene lost 2 bases and the J gene lost 5 bases, with 7 bases spanning the gap. The whole variable domain, filled in from reference TRBV25-1 and TRBJ2-1, reads EADIYQTPRYLVIGTGKKITLECSQTMGHDKMYWYQQDPGMELHLIHYSYGVNSTEKGDLSSESTVSRIRTEHFPLTLESARPSHTSQYLCASSEEADNEQFFGPGTRLTVL.

The V gene is TRBV5-1, the J gene TRBJ2-1; D is possibly TRBD1 (6 bases). The CDR3 consists of 15 residues. CDR1 and CDR2 from the germline V gene are SGHRS and YFSETQ. V was cut by 2 bases and J by 7 bases, with 16 bases left in between. The CDR3 DNA reads TGCGCCAGCAGCTTAAGCAGGGGAGTCGGAAATGAGCAGTTCTTC. Translated, it gives CASSLSRGVGNEQFF.

The V call is TRBV7-9, the J call TRBJ2-2, with D perhaps TRBD2 (5 bases). The length of the CDR3 is 12 residues. The V gene's germline CDR1 is SEHNR and CDR2 FQNEAQ (reference sequence). V was shortened by 6 bases and J by 6 bases, with 8 bases between the two germline ends. CDR3 nucleotide sequence: TGTGCCAGCAGAATCGGGGCCGGGGAGCTGTTTTTT. This gives the protein CASRIGAGELFF.

The rearrangement uses TRBV29-1 and TRBJ1-3, with unresolved D. CDR3 length: 14 residues. CDR1 is SQVTM and CDR2 is ANQGSEA in the germline V gene. V was clipped by 6 bases and J by 0 bases, with 12 bases between them. The DNA for the CDR3 is TGCAGCGTCGGGGAGGGCCCCTCTGGAAACACCATATATTTT. It specifies CSVGEGPSGNTIYF.

V is TRBV7-6 and J is TRBJ2-2, with 9 positions matching TRBD2. Germline V gene lookup returns CDR1 SGHVS and CDR2 FNYEAQ. The length of the CDR3 is 16 residues. Trimming cost V 1 base and J 3 bases; bases outside gene matches: 3. The CDR3 here is CASSLEAGGYTGELFF. The CDR3 nucleotides read TGTGCCAGCAGCTTAGAGGCGGGGGGGTACACCGGGGAGCTGTTTTTT.

This clone was detected only a few times. The gene calls are TRBV29-1 and TRBJ2-1, with D maybe TRBD2 (6 bases). Trimming stripped 4 bases from V and 2 bases from J, with 24 bases between. Looked up from germline, CDR1 is SQVTM and CDR2 is ANQGSEA. The CDR3 covers 18 residues. The DNA for the CDR3 is TGCAGCGTTGGAATGGGGGTTTCCCGCGGGGCCACCTACAATGAGCAGTTCTTC. The encoded protein is CSVGMGVSRGATYNEQFF.

This chain uses TRBV9 with TRBJ2-1; no definite D call. V was shortened by 3 bases and J by 0 bases, with 10 bases between the two germline ends. The CDR3 consists of 15 residues. Germline assignment: CDR1 SGDLS and CDR2 YYNGEE. The CDR3 protein is CASSAPPGSYNEQFF. The CDR3 nucleotides are TGTGCCAGCAGCGCTCCCCCGGGCTCCTACAATGAGCAGTTCTTC.

The chain uses TRBV9 and TRBJ2-2; 8 nucleotides line up with TRBD2. With 0 bases clipped from V and 8 bases from J, the junction kept 3 bases outside the gene matches. The CDR3 covers 14 residues. Germline lookup yields CDR1 SGDLS and CDR2 YYNGEE. For the CDR3, the DNA is TGTGCCAGCAGCGTAGGCGGGGGGCTTGGGGAGCTGTTTTTT. It codes for CASSVGGGLGELFF.

In its sample, this clone was seen a few times. V usage is TRBV5-6 and J usage is TRBJ1-1; D ambiguous. V dropped 0 bases and J dropped 10 bases, with 10 bases sitting between them. Germline CDR1 and CDR2: SGHDT and YYEEEE. The length of the CDR3 is 12 residues. CDR3 bases: TGTGCCAGCAGCTTGGCGGGGAAGGGAGCTTTCTTT. The encoded protein is CASSLAGKGAFF.